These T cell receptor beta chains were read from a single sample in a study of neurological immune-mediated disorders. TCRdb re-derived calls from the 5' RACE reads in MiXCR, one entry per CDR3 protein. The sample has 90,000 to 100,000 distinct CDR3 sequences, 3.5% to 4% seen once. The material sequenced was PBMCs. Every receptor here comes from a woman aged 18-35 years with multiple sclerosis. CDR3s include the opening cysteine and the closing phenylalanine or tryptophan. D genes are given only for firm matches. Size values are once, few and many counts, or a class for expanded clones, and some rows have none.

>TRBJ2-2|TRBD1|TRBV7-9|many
CASSLGQGNTGELFF
TGTGCCAGCAGCCTTGGACAGGGGAACACCGGGGAGCTGTTTTTT
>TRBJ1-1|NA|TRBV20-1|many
CSARAREWRMNTEAFF
TGCAGTGCTAGAGCCAGGGAATGGCGGATGAACACTGAAGCTTTCTTT
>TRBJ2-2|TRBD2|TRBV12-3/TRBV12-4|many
CASSFPGLGPGELFF
TGTGCCAGCAGTTTCCCTGGACTAGGTCCCGGGGAGCTGTTTTTT
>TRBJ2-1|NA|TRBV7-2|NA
CASSLVGGANNEQFF
TGTGCCAGCAGCTTAGTTGGAGGGGCAAACAATGAGCAGTTCTTC
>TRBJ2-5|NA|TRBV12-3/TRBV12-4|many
CASSLSVNQETQYF
TGTGCCAGCAGTTTATCCGTCAACCAAGAGACCCAGTACTTC
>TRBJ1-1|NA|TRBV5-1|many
CASSLITENTEAFF
TGCGCCAGCAGCCTAATAACAGAGAACACTGAAGCTTTCTTT
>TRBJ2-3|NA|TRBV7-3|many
CASSLRRGTDTQYF
TGTGCCAGCAGCTTAAGGCGGGGCACAGATACGCAGTATTTT
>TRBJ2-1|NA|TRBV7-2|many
CASSFYNEQFF
TGTGCCAGCAGCTTCTACAATGAGCAGTTCTTC
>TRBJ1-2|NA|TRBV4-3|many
CASSQGRGGGYTF
TGCGCCAGCAGCCAAGGGAGAGGAGGCGGCTACACCTTC
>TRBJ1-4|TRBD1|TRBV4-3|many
CASSHEQDRRLRWNEKLFF
TGCGCCAGCAGCCACGAACAGGACAGGCGCCTCAGATGGAATGAAAAACTGTTTTTT
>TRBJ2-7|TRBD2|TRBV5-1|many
CASSLERGGNEQYF
TGCGCCAGCAGCTTGGAGCGGGGGGGCAACGAGCAGTACTTC
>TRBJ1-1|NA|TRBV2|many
CASKGGMNTEAFF
TGTGCCAGCAAGGGGGGGATGAACACTGAAGCTTTCTTT
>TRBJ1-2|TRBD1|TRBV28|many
CASSRTGFSSGYTF
TGTGCCAGCAGTAGGACAGGGTTTTCGAGTGGCTACACCTTC
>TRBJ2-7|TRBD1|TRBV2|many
CASSPGTVIYEQYF
TGTGCCAGCAGCCCCGGGACAGTAATCTACGAGCAGTACTTC
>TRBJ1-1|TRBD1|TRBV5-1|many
CASSLARGSSNTEAFF
TGCGCCAGCAGCTTGGCCAGGGGGTCTTCGAACACTGAAGCTTTCTTT
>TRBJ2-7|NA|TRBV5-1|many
CASSPLGGSSYEQYF
TGCGCCAGCAGCCCCCTGGGGGGATCCTCCTACGAGCAGTACTTC
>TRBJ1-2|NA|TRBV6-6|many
CASSAQQGLGNYGYTF
TGTGCCAGCAGCGCCCAACAGGGCCTGGGCAACTATGGCTACACCTTC
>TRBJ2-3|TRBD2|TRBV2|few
CASTLAGVGGDTQYF
TGTGCCAGCACCTTAGCGGGAGTTGGCGGAGATACGCAGTATTTT
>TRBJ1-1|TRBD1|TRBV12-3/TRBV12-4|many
CASSPDRGWGNTEAFF
TGTGCCAGCAGCCCAGACAGGGGTTGGGGGAACACTGAAGCTTTCTTT
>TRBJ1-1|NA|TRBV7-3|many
CASSPIGAGAEAFF
TGTGCCAGCAGCCCCATTGGGGCCGGGGCTGAAGCTTTCTTT
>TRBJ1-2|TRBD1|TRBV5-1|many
CASSLVAGGENYGYTF
TGCGCCAGCAGCTTGGTAGCAGGGGGCGAGAACTATGGCTACACCTTC
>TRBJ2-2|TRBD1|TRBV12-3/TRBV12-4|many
CASSPQGAAGELFF
TGTGCCAGCAGCCCACAGGGGGCGGCCGGGGAGCTGTTTTTT
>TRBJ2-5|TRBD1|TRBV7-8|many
CASSLERRGREETQYF
TGTGCCAGCAGCTTAGAGCGCAGGGGGCGTGAAGAGACCCAGTACTTC
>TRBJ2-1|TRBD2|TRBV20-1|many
CSTTKNRLAGDNEQFF
TGCAGTACAACAAAGAACCGACTAGCGGGGGACAATGAGCAGTTCTTC
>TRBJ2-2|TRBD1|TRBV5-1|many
CASSATGGPSEELFF
TGCGCCAGCAGCGCTACAGGGGGCCCCAGCGAGGAGCTGTTTTTT
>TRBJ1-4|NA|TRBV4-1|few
CASSQGKYNEKLFF
TGCGCCAGCAGCCAGGGGAAGTATAATGAAAAACTGTTTTTT
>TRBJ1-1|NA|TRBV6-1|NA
CASSVQGGGTEAFF
TGTGCCAGCAGCGTACAGGGCGGCGGGACTGAAGCTTTCTTT
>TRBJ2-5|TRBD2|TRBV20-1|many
CSARIGGARETQYF
TGCAGTGCTAGGATCGGGGGGGCAAGAGAGACCCAGTACTTC
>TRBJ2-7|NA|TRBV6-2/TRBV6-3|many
CASSPSPLRDSYEQYF
TGTGCCAGCAGCCCCTCCCCCCTCAGGGATTCTTACGAGCAGTACTTC
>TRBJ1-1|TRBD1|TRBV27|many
CASSSPGTGTEAFF
TGTGCCAGCAGTTCCCCCGGGACAGGAACTGAAGCTTTCTTT